The source of this T cell receptor beta chain is a study of control samples from healthy donors and cancer patients. TCRdb's copy holds only in-frame clones and misses some; the assay was immunoSEQ multiplex PCR. Among about 15,000 clones listed, around 87% were seen once. The CDR3 extends over 13 amino acids. Germline lookup yields CDR1 MNHEY and CDR2 SVGAGI. V was shortened by 8 bases and J by 6 bases, with 17 bases between the two germline ends. This chain connects TRBV6-5 to TRBJ2-7; the D gene is possibly TRBD1 (5 bases). Sequencing used PBMCs. The receptor was derived from a woman between 65 and 79 years old with colorectal cancer. The CDR3: CASPERQGGEQYF. For the CDR3, the DNA is TGTGCCAGCCCGGAACGGCAGGGTGGCGAGCAGTACTTC.